Below, one TCR beta chain is given with its context. Its cognate antigen is unknown. The data are from a study of beta chain features in type 1 diabetes. The study's findings and limits: Type 1 diabetes patients showed a moderate but significant shortening of TCRB CDR3s in all four CD4+ subsets.

From germline, CDR1 is MNHEY and CDR2 SVGAGI. This CDR3 has 14 amino acids. V lost 6 bases and J 0 bases, leaving 10 bases between the germline ends. The isolated RNA, all of it, was reverse transcribed, so expressed TCRB transcripts were what got sequenced. Here immunoSEQ multiplex PCR was the method, and the copy in TCRdb shows in-frame clones only, minus some. The sample has about 180,000 clones; almost 8% are singletons. Sequenced input: central memory CD4+ T cells from blood. This TCR came from a man between 18 and 35 years old with type 1 diabetes. The gene calls are TRBV6-5 and TRBJ2-3; no definite D call. The DNA of the CDR3 is TGTGCCAGCAGCACACAGTCAAGCACAGATACGCAGTATTTT. It translates to CASSTQSSTDTQYF.